This T cell receptor (beta chain) was found in a study of blood T cell repertoires in COVID-19 (TCRdb year 2020). Background for the entire study: Samples from collaborators originated in the United States, Italy and Spain and spanned both the acute and convalescent phases of COVID-19. Deeply sampled blood TCRbeta repertoires from subjects exposed to, actively infected with, or recovered from COVID-19 were included in the dataset. Where available, HLA class I and class II types were taken from metadata supplied by the sample provider and were not determined by assay-based typing. Sample metadata almost always included a de-identified subject ID, COVID-19 status, age in years and sex. The samples were drawn from two sources: the first 160 participants of the ongoing ImmuneRACE study, and some 1,300 subjects contributed by 6 global collaborators. The repertoires were made available in a free public database intended to serve as a resource for research on the immune response to SARS-CoV-2. The prospective study material was composed of cDNA or gDNA derived from T cells, B-cell-depleted T cells, or PBMCs. The paper's findings and limits, for the study overall: Clinical and demographic metadata were provided uncurated, with the amount varying by source and participant.

Measured from the cysteine to the phenylalanine, the CDR3 is 14 residues long. Just the 42-base CDR3 DNA is kept, in frame starting at base 1. V ends up 5 bases short and J 6 bases short, with an unmatched junction base count of 7. The germline V gene provides CDR1 MNHEY and CDR2 SVGAGI. Whole blood was collected in K2EDTA tubes by collaborating institutions according to the institutions' own protocols. For TCRbeta analysis, collaborators shipped samples in one of three forms: frozen whole blood, isolated PBMCs, or DNA extracted from either of those sample types. Details on this clone: Its antigen target is currently unknown. No per-base quality is available; no much larger clone lies one base away.

TCRbeta CDR3 regions were amplified from genomic DNA by means of the immunoSEQ Assay, a bias-controlled multiplex PCR. Concerning the study's data processing: The number of nucleated cells in each sample was estimated from the amplification of reference gene primers within the assay. To quantify the absolute abundance of each unique TCRbeta CDR3 rearrangement, sequence reads were collapsed and filtered. For each sample, productive Simpson clonality was calculated as the square root of Simpson's diversity index across productive rearrangements. The immuneACCESS repertoire file appears here via TCRdb, limited to in-frame rearrangements. These files lack a portion of the clones; in checked studies, under half of the deficit traces to unresolved V genes, and the cause of the others is not known. D and trimming were read from the DNA, whereas the V and J calls and clone size are those reported in that table. This sample has around 180,000 clones in its table, and about 90% of those were observed once. The ten largest clones add up to 2% to 3% of the sample.

The clonotype was recovered from a man between 40 and 49 years old with active or convalescent COVID-19. The rearrangement combines TRBV6-5 with TRBJ2-7, with 10 middle bases fitting TRBD1. Input material: peripheral blood. This receptor has the CDR3 CASSTRQGAGEQYF. DNA sequence: TGTGCCAGCAGTACGCGACAGGGGGCGGGCGAGCAGTACTTC.